The next 21 T cell receptor beta chains were all read from a single sample in a study of T-cell reconstitution after alpha-beta-depleted transplantation in children (dated by TCRdb to about 2016). The treatment or condition label for this specimen denotes: allogeneic hematopoietic cell transplantation with graft depleted of TCRalphabeta T cells and CD19 B cells. Receptor libraries were prepared by PCR. TCRdb records Illumina HiSeq 2500 as the sequencer. Molecular barcoding was employed in the preparation of TCR libraries, with unique molecular identifiers being used to normalize TCRbeta repertoire quantification. TCRdb handled the public reads itself, with Q25 trimming in fastp and clone calling in MiXCR, and kept productive beta chains. CDR3 protein sequences are deduplicated, and each keeps its most common genes and DNA. The sample yields a few hundred thousand distinct CDR3 sequences; roughly a tenth were counted once. The ten largest clonotypes hold over 25% of the sample.

The material was PBMCs, obtained before TCRalphabeta/CD19-depleted stem cell transplant. These receptors originate from a child less than two years old with acute myeloid leukemia, due to receive a stem cell transplant.

This clonotype was counted many times. V gene TRBV7-2 combines with J gene TRBJ2-7; D may be TRBD1 (6 bases). The V gene's germline CDR1 is SGHTA and CDR2 FQGNSA. The CDR3 covers 15 residues. Trimming removed 8 bases from V and 6 bases from J, with 23 bases in between. The DNA of the CDR3 is TGTGCCAGCTTTACGGGGCAGGGGTTGCGCGGCGAGCAGTACTTC. Protein product: CASFTGQGLRGEQYF.

There are many counts of this clonotype. This sequence joins TRBV5-1 and TRBJ1-3, with a possible D match to TRBD1 (5 bases). Germline assignment: CDR1 SGHRS and CDR2 YFSETQ. Between the trimmed V and J ends, which lost 4 bases and 4 bases, there was a span of 15 bases. The CDR3 covers 15 residues. The CDR3 loop is CASSRDPGSGNTIYF. Written as DNA, the CDR3 is TGCGCCAGCAGCCGGGATCCAGGGTCGGGAAACACCATATATTTT.

In its sample, this clonotype was seen many times. The rearrangement links TRBV12-3 or TRBV12-4 to TRBJ2-3; no definite D call. The CDR3 totals 13 residues. V gave up 1 base and J gave up 2 bases, with 4 bases separating them. DNA of the CDR3: TGTGCCAGCAGTTTAGACGACACAGATACGCAGTATTTT. Its translation is CASSLDDTDTQYF.

V gene TRBV24-1 combines with J gene TRBJ2-1; 10 bases are a match to TRBD2. Per the germline V gene, CDR1 is KGHDR and CDR2 is SFDVKD. The ends lost 2 bases at V and 0 bases at J; junction bases unmatched: 0. This CDR3 has 16 amino acids. The CDR3 bases are TGTGCCACCAGTGATTCTAGCGGGGGCTCCTACAATGAGCAGTTCTTC. Protein: CATSDSSGGSYNEQFF.

J is TRBJ1-1 and V is TRBV6-4; D not resolved. V was clipped by 11 bases and J by 8 bases, with 36 bases between them. The CDR3 has 18 amino acids. Looked up from germline, CDR1 is MRHNA and CDR2 is SNTAGT. In DNA, the CDR3 is TGTGCCTTCAGTCCTACGATGGGCCGCCCCCAAGGCCAACTAGAAGCTTTCTTT. It yields the protein CAFSPTMGRPQGQLEAFF.

At least ten counts were recorded for this clonotype. The CDR3 reads CSVEDDTRGYEQYF. The CDR3 coding sequence is TGCAGCGTTGAAGATGATACGAGGGGCTACGAGCAGTACTTC. This chain links TRBV29-1 with TRBJ2-7; D is perhaps TRBD1 or TRBD2 (5 bases each). Deletions cut 0 bases from V and 3 bases from J, with 12 bases between. This CDR3 has 14 amino acids. The germline V gene has CDR1 SQVTM and CDR2 ANQGSEA.

This clonotype was recorded many times. The chain combines TRBV6-4 with TRBJ1-2; D is possibly TRBD1 (5 bases). The germline gives CDR1 MRHNA, CDR2 SNTAGT. V was trimmed by 2 bases and J by 0 bases, leaving 10 bases between them. CDR3 size: 15 residues. The CDR3 DNA sequence: TGTGCCAGCAGTGACAGCAGGGACGCTAACTATGGCTACACCTTC. The encoded protein is CASSDSRDANYGYTF.

This clonotype was picked up many times. The chain has TRBV6-1 and TRBJ1-2, with 8 bases identical to TRBD1. The CDR3 consists of 16 residues. V lost 0 bases and J lost 4; bases outside the gene matches: 7. Germline V gene sequence: CDR1 MNHNS, CDR2 SASEGT. In DNA, the CDR3 is TGTGCCAGCAGTGAAGCCGAGGGACAGGCGATCTATGGCTACACCTTC. It yields the protein CASSEAEGQAIYGYTF.

This clonotype turned up a few times. The chain couples TRBV30 to TRBJ2-5; D tentatively reads TRBD1 or TRBD2 (6 bases each). The V and J ends lost 4 bases and 7 bases respectively, with 10 bases between them. In germline, CDR1 is GTSNPN, CDR2 SVGIG (reference sequence). This CDR3 comprises 11 residues. The CDR3 here is CAWTGAGTQYF. CDR3 bases: TGTGCCTGGACGGGGGCCGGGACCCAGTACTTC.

This clonotype has at least ten counts. This sequence joins TRBV10-3 and TRBJ1-5; 8 bases line up with TRBD1. The germline CDR1 and CDR2 sequences are ENHRY and SYGVKD. The ends lost 6 bases at V and 5 bases at J; junction bases unmatched: 3. The CDR3 is 13 amino acids. Written as DNA, the CDR3 is TGTGCCATCAGGGCACAGGGGGATCAGCCCCAGCATTTT. Protein sequence: CAIRAQGDQPQHF.

This clonotype was detected ten times or more. V is TRBV12-3 or TRBV12-4 and J is TRBJ2-1; TRBD1 aligns across 10 bases. The CDR3 is 14 residues long. Germline trimming cut 7 bases from V and 9 bases from J; bases unmatched to any gene: 9. This CDR3 reads CASMAGTGDSEQFF. DNA of the CDR3: TGTGCCAGCATGGCCGGGACAGGGGATAGTGAGCAGTTCTTC.

The chain uses TRBV30 and TRBJ1-6, with D hard to call. Trimming pared 2 bases from V and 10 bases from J, leaving 9 bases between. The CDR3 extends over 12 amino acids. Germline lookup yields CDR1 GTSNPN and CDR2 SVGIG (reference sequence). The CDR3 DNA reads TGTGCCTGGAGTAGGGCGAACTCACCCCTCCACTTT. Its protein is CAWSRANSPLHF.

This clonotype occurred many times. V usage is TRBV28 and J usage is TRBJ1-2; 9 bases map to TRBD1. Germline V CDR1 and CDR2: MDHEN, SYDVKM. The CDR3 length is 17 residues. Germline trimming cut 5 bases from V and 3 bases from J; bases unmatched to any gene: 13. For the CDR3, the DNA is TGTGCCAGCAGTCCACCTTTTCGGACAGGGGCGGACTATGGCTACACCTTC. This sequence encodes CASSPPFRTGADYGYTF.

A few counts support this clonotype. The rearrangement joins TRBV9 to TRBJ1-6; D is unresolved. This CDR3 contains 15 residues. Germline CDR1 SGDLS, CDR2 YYNGEE. Deletions cut 0 bases from V and 6 bases from J, with 10 bases between. The CDR3 reads CASSVDHRTNSPLHF. CDR3 coding DNA: TGTGCCAGCAGCGTAGACCACAGAACTAATTCACCCCTCCACTTT. The whole variable domain, filled in from reference TRBV9 and TRBJ1-6, reads DSGVTQTPKHLITATGQRVTLRCSPRSGDLSVYWYQQSLDQGLQFLIQYYNGEERAKGNILERFSAQQFPDLHSELNLSSLELGDSALYFCASSVDHRTNSPLHFGNGTRLTVT.

This clonotype came up a few times. This rearrangement joins TRBV2 to TRBJ2-3, with TRBD1 matching over 7 bases. V gave up 7 bases and J gave up 1 base; unmatched junction bases: 11. This CDR3 region has 16 residues. Germline V lookup: CDR1 SNHLY, CDR2 FYNNEI. CDR3 region: CASIRSGTEGTDTQYF. The CDR3 region has the DNA TGTGCCAGCATCAGATCCGGGACAGAGGGCACAGATACGCAGTATTTT.

This clonotype was seen repeatedly, ten times or more. V usage is TRBV4-2 and J usage is TRBJ1-6, with 10 bases identical to TRBD1. The CDR3 is made up of 16 amino acids. Germline CDR1 is LGHNA and CDR2 is YNFKEQ. Unmatched junction bases numbered 4, after V lost 0 bases and J lost 8 bases. CDR3 nucleotide sequence: TGTGCCAGCAGCCAAGAACCGGGACAGGGGTATTCACCCCTCCACTTT. It specifies CASSQEPGQGYSPLHF.

This clonotype was seen many times. The genes are TRBV28 and TRBJ2-3; TRBD2 aligns across 10 bases. The trim removed 5 bases at V and 0 bases at J, leaving 5 bases unmatched. The CDR3 runs to 16 residues. The germline gives CDR1 MDHEN, CDR2 SYDVKM. In nucleotides, the CDR3 is TGTGCCAGCAGTCGGCCTAGCGGGGGAAGCACAGATACGCAGTATTTT. Translating it yields CASSRPSGGSTDTQYF.

This clonotype was recorded many times. The V gene is TRBV6-1, the J gene TRBJ2-5, with TRBD1 as a possible D gene (5 bases). Germline V lookup: CDR1 MNHNS, CDR2 SASEGT. Trimming took off 4 bases at V and 5 bases at J, with 14 bases between the two ends. The CDR3 length is 14 residues. CDR3 nucleotides: TGTGCCAGCAGTGGGACCTGGACAATCGAGACCCAGTACTTC. Its protein is CASSGTWTIETQYF.

This clonotype was seen repeatedly, ten times or more. The chain is built from TRBV5-1 and TRBJ2-7; D may be TRBD2 (5 bases). This CDR3 comprises 13 residues. V shed 5 bases and J shed 6 bases, with 15 bases lying between them. CDR1 is SGHRS and CDR2 is YFSETQ in the germline V gene. The CDR3 region has the DNA TGCGCCAGCAGATTACAAGGCGGGTCCGAGCAGTACTTC. Translated: CASRLQGGSEQYF.

This clonotype was counted at least ten times. The rearrangement links TRBV20-1 to TRBJ2-1; weak D call: TRBD1 (6 bases). V lost 4 bases and J 6 bases, leaving 19 bases between the germline ends. Germline V gene lookup returns CDR1 DFQATT and CDR2 SNEGSKA (reference sequence). The CDR3 sequence is 15 residues long. The CDR3 reads CSAIGLQGLGNEQFF. The CDR3 DNA is TGCAGTGCTATTGGATTACAGGGTCTTGGCAATGAGCAGTTCTTC.

Ten or more counts support this clonotype. The chain has TRBV11-1 and TRBJ2-1, with 7 bases identical to TRBD2. The germline gives CDR1 SGHAT, CDR2 FQDESV (reference sequence). The CDR3 loop spans 14 amino acids. Germline trimming cut 1 base from V and 7 bases from J; bases unmatched to any gene: 4. The CDR3: CASSLGEGKNEQFF. The CDR3 DNA sequence: TGTGCCAGCAGCTTAGGGGAGGGGAAGAATGAGCAGTTCTTC.